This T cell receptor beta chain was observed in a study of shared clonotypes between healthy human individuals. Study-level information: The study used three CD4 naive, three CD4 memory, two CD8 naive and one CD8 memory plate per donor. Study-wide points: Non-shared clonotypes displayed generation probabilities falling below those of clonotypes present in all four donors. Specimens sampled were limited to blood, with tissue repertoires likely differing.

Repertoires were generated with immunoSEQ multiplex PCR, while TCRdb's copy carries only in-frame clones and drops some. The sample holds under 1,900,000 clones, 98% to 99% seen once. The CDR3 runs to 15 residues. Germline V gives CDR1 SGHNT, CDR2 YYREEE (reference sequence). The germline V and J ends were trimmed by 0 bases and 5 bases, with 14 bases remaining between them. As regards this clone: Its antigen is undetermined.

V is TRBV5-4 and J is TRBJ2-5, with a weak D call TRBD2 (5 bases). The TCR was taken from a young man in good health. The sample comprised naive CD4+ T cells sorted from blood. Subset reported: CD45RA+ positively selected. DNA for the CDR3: TGTGCCAGCAGCTTGGTATTGGGAGCCGCCGAGACCCAGTACTTC. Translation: CASSLVLGAAETQYF.